A single TCR beta chain is shown here with its context. The germline gives CDR1 SGHDN, CDR2 FVKESK. This CDR3 is 16 amino acids long. V shed 3 bases and J 6 bases; nucleotides not matched to a gene: 5. Expressed TCRB transcripts got sequenced, as all isolated RNA was reverse transcribed. Sequenced by immunoSEQ multiplex PCR; TCRdb stores in-frame clones only, minus some. In the table there are about 150,000 clones, approximately 12% of which are singletons. These data belong to a study of beta chain features in type 1 diabetes. Sequencing used central memory CD4+ T cells from blood. V and J are TRBV14 and TRBJ2-2; TRBD1 agrees at 12 bases. The receptor comes from a man aged 18-30 years in good health. CDR3 protein: CASSHAGQGASGELFF. The CDR3 region has the DNA TGTGCCAGCAGCCATGCGGGACAGGGGGCCTCCGGGGAGCTGTTTTTT.